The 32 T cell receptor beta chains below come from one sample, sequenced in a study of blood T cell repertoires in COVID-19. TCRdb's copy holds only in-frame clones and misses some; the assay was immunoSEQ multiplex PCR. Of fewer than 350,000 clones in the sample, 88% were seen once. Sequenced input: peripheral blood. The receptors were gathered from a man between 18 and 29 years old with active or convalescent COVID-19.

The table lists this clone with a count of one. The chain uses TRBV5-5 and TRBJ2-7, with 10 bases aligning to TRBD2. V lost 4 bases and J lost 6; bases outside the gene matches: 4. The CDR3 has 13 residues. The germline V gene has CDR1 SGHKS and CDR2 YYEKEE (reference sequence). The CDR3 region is CASSVGLAFEQYF. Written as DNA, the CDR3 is TGTGCCAGCAGCGTGGGACTAGCGTTCGAGCAGTACTTC.

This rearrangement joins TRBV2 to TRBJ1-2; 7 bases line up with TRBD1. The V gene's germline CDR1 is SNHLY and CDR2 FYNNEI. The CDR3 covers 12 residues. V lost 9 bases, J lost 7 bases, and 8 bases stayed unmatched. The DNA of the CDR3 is TGTGCCAGGATCACAGGGGCGGGTGGCTACACCTTC. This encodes CARITGAGGYTF.

The CDR3 region is CASRPTGYSNQPQHF. The CDR3, as DNA: TGTGCCAGCAGGCCAACAGGTTATAGCAATCAGCCCCAGCATTTT. J is TRBJ1-5 and V is TRBV6-5; D may be TRBD1 (5 bases). The ends were cut back, 6 bases at V and 0 bases at J, with 12 bases in the middle. CDR3 length: 15 residues. From germline, CDR1 is MNHEY and CDR2 SVGAGI.

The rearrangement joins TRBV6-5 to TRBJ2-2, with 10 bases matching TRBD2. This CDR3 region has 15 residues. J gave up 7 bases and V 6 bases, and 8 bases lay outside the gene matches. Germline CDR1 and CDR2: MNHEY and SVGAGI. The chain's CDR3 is CASRQLAGSIGELFF. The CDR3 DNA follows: TGTGCCAGCAGGCAACTAGCGGGGTCGATCGGGGAGCTGTTTTTT.

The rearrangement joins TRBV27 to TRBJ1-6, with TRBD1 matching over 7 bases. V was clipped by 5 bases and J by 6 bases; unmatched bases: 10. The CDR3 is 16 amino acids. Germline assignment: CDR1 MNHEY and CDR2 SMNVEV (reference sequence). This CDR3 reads CASSPRQGGFNSPLHF. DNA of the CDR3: TGTGCCAGCAGTCCCAGACAGGGAGGATTTAATTCACCCCTCCACTTT.

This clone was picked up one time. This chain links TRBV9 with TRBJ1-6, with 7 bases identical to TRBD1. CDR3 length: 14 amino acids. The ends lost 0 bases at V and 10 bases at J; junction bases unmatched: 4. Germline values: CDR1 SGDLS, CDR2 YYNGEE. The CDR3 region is CASSVGQGWSPLHF. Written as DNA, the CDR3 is TGTGCCAGCAGCGTAGGACAGGGTTGGTCACCCCTCCACTTT.

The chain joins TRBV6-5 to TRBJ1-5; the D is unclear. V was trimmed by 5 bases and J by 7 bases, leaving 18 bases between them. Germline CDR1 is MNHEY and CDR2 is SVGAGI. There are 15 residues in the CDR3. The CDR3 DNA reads TGTGCCAGCAGTCCCCGGACCTCCAAGCGGCAGCCCCAGCATTTT. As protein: CASSPRTSKRQPQHF.

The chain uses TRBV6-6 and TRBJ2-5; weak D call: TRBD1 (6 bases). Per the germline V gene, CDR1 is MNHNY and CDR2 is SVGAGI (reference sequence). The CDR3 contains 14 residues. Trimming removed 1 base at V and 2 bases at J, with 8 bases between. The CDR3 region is CASSYWGPQETQYF. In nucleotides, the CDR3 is TGTGCCAGCAGTTACTGGGGGCCACAAGAGACCCAGTACTTC.

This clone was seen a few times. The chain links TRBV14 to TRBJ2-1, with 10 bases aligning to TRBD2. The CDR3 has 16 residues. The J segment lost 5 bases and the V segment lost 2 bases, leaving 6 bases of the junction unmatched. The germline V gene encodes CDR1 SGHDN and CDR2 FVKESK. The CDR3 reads CASSQPGLAENNEQFF. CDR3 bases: TGTGCCAGCAGCCAACCCGGACTAGCGGAAAACAATGAGCAGTTCTTC.

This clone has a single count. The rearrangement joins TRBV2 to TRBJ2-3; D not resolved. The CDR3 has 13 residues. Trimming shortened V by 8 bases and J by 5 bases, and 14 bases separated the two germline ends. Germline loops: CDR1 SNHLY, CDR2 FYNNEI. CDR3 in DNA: TGTGCCAGCCTTTCTACGGTTGGAGATACGCAGTATTTT. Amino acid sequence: CASLSTVGDTQYF.

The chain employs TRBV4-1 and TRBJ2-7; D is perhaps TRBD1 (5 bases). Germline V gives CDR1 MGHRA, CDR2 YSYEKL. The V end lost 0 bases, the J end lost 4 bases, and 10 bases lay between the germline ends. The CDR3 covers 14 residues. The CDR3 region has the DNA TGCGCCAGCAGCCAAGAGATGGGGCCTTACGAGCAGTACTTC. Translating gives CASSQEMGPYEQYF.

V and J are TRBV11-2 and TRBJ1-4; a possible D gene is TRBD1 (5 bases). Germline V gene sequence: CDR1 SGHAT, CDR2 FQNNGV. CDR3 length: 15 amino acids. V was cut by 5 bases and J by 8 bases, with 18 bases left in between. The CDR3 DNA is TGTGCCAGCAGCCCCTCGACAGATCGATGGGAAAAACTGTTTTTT. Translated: CASSPSTDRWEKLFF.

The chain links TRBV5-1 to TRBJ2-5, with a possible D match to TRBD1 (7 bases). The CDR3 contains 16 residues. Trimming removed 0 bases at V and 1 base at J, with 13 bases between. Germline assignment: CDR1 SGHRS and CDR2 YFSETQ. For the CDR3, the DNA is TGCGCCAGCAGCTTGGCGTCAGGGGGGTTCCAAGAGACCCAGTACTTC. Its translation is CASSLASGGFQETQYF.

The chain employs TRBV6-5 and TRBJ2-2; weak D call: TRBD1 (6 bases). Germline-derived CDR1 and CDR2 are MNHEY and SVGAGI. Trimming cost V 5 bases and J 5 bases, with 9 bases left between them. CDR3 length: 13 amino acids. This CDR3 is CASSKGVTGELFF. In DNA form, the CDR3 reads TGTGCCAGCAGTAAGGGGGTTACCGGGGAGCTGTTTTTT.

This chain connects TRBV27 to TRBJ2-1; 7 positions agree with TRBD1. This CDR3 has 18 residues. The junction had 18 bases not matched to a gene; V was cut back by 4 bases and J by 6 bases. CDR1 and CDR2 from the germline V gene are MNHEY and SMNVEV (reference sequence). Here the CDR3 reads CASSSGPPTGSLSNEQFF. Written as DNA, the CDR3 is TGTGCCAGCAGTTCCGGACCCCCGACAGGGTCCCTTTCCAATGAGCAGTTCTTC.

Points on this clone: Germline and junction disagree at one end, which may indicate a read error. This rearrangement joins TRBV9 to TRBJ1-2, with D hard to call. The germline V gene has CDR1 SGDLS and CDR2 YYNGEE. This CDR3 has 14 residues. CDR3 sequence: CASTVDDGDYGYTF. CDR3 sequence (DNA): TGTGCCAGCACCGTAGACGACGGGGACTATGGCTACACCTTC.

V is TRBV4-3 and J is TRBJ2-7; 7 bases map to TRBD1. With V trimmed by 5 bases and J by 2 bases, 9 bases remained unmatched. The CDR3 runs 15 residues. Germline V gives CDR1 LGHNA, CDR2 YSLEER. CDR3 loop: CASSAGTAGTYEQYF. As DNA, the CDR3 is TGCGCCAGCAGCGCCGGGACAGCCGGAACCTACGAGCAGTACTTC.

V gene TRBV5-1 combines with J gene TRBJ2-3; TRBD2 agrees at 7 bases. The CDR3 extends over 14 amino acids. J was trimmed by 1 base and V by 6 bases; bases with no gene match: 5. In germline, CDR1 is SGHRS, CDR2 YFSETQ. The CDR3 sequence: CASKAGRGTDTQYF. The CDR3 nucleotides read TGCGCCAGCAAGGCAGGGAGGGGCACAGATACGCAGTATTTT.

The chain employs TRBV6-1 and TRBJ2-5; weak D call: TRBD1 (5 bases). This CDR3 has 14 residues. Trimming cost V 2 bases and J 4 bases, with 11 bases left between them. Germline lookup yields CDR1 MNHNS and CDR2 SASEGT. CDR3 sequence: CASSEFRARETQYF. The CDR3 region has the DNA TGTGCCAGCAGTGAATTCAGGGCGCGAGAGACCCAGTACTTC.

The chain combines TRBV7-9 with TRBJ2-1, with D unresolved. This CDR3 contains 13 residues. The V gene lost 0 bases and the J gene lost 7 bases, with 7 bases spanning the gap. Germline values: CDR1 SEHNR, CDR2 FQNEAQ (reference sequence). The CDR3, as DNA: TGTGCCAGCAGCTTAGCGCGCGGTAATGAGCAGTTCTTC. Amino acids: CASSLARGNEQFF. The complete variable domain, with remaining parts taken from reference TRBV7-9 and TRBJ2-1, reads DTGVSQNPRHKITKRGQNVTFRCDPISEHNRLYWYRQTLGQGPEFLTYFQNEAQLEKSRLLSDRFSAERPKGSFSTLEIQRTEQGDSAMYLCASSLARGNEQFFGPGTRLTVL.

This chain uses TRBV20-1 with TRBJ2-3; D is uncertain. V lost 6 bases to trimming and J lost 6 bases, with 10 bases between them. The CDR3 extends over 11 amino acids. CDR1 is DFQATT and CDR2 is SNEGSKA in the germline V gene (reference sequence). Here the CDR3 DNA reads TGCAGTGCCCAATACCGGGATACGCAGTATTTT. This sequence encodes CSAQYRDTQYF.

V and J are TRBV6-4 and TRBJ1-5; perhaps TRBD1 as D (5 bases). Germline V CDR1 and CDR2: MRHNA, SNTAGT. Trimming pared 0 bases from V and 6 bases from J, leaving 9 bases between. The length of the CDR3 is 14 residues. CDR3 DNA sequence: TGTGCCAGCAGTGACTCCCCGGGGGTTCAGCCCCAGCATTTT. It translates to CASSDSPGVQPQHF.

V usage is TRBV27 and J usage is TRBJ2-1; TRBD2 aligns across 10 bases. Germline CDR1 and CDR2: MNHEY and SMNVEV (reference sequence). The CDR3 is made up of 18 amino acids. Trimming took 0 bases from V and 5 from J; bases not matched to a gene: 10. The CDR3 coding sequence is TGTGCCAGCAGTTTATCCTTTATAGCGGGGGGCAACAACAATGAGCAGTTCTTC. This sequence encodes CASSLSFIAGGNNNEQFF.

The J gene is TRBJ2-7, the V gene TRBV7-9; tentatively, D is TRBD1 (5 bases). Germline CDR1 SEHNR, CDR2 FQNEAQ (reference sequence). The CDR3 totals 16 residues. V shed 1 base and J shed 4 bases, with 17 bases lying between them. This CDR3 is CASSLVYRGFFYEQYF. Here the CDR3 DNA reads TGTGCCAGCAGCTTAGTCTATAGGGGCTTTTTTTACGAGCAGTACTTC.

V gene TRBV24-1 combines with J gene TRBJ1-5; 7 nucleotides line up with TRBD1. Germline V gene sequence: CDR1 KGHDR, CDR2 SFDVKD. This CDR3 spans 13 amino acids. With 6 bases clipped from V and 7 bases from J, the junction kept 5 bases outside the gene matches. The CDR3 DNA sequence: TGTGCCACCAGTAAAGGGGGCGACCAGCCCCAGCATTTT. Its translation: CATSKGGDQPQHF.

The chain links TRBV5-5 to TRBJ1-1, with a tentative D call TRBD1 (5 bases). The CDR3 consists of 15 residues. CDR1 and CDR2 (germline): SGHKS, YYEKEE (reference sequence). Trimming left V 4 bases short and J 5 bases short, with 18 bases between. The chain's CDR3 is CASSPGRGTGTEAFF. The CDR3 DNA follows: TGTGCCAGCAGCCCCGGGAGGGGTACGGGAACTGAAGCTTTCTTT.

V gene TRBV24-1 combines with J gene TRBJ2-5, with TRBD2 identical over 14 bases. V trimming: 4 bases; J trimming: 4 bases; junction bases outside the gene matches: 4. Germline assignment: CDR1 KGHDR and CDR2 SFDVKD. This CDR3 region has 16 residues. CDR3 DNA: TGTGCCACCAGTGACCCCGGGACTAGCGGGGGAGAGACCCAGTACTTC. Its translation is CATSDPGTSGGETQYF.

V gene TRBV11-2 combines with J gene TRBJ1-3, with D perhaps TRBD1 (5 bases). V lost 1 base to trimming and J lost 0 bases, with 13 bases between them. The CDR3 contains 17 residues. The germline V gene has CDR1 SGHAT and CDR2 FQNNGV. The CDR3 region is CASSLAPGPLSGNTIYF. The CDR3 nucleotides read TGTGCCAGCAGCTTAGCCCCAGGGCCCCTCTCTGGAAACACCATATATTTT.

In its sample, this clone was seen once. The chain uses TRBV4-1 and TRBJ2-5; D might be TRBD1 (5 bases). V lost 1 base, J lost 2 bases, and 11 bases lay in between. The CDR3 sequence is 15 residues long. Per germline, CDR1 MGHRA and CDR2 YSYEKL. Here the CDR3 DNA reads TGCGCCAGCAGCCAAGGAGACAGTAAACAAGAGACCCAGTACTTC. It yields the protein CASSQGDSKQETQYF.

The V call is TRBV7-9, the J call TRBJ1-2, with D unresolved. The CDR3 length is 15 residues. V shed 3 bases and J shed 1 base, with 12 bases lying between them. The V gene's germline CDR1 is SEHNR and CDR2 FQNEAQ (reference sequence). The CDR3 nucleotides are TGTGCCAGCAGCTTGGGAGGCCCCCTTAACTATGGCTACACCTTC. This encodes CASSLGGPLNYGYTF.

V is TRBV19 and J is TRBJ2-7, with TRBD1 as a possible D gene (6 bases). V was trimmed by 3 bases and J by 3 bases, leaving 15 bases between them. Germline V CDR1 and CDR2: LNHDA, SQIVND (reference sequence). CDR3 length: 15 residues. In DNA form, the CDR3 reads TGTGCCAGTAGTATCCGGGACACCTCTCTCTACGAGCAGTACTTC. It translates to CASSIRDTSLYEQYF. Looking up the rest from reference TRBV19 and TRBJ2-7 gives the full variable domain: DGGITQSPKYLFRKEGQNVTLSCEQNLNHDAMYWYRQDPGQGLRLIYYSQIVNDFQKGDIAEGYSVSREKKESFPLTVTSAQKNPTAFYLCASSIRDTSLYEQYFGPGTRLTVT.

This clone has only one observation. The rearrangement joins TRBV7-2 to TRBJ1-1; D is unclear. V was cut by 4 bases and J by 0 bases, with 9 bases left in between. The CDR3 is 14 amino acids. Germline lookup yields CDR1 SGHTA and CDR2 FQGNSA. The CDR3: CASSYRQMNTEAFF. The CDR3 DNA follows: TGTGCCAGCAGCTATCGACAAATGAACACTGAAGCTTTCTTT.